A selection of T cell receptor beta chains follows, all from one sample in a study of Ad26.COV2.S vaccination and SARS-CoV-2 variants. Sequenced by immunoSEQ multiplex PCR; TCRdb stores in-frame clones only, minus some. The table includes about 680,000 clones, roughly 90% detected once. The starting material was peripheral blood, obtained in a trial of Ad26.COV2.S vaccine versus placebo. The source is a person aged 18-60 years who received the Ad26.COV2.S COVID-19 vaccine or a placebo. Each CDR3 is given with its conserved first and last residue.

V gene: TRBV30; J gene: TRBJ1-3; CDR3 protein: CAWVTGGSGNTIYF
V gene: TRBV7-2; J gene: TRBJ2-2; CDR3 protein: CASSPGGPNTGELFF
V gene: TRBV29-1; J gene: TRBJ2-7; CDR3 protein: CSVPRGLGYEQYF
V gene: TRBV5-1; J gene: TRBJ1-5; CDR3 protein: CASSLDRDGQPQHF
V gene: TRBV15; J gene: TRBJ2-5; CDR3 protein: CATSRRHGETQYF
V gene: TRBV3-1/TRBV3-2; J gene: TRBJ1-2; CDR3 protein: CASSQETRYYGYTF
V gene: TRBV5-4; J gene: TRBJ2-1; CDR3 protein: CASKDQGSWYNEQFF
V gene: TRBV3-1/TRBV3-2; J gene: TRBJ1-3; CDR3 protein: CASSQDAGIPGNTIYF
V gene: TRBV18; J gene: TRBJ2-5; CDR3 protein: CASSPYRGETQYF
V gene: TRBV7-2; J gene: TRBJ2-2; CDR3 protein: CASSFGVINGELFF
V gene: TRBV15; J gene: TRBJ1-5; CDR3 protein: CATSGGTLSNQPQHF
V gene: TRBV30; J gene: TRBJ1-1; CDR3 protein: CAWSQMNSGAFF
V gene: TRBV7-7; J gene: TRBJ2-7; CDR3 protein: CASSPWNRDSSYEQYF
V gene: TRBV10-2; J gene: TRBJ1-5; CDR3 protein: CASSEGTSQPQHF
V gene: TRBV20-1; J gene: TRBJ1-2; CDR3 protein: CSAVENYGYTF
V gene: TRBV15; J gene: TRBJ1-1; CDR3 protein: CATSRGVKGGLAEAFF
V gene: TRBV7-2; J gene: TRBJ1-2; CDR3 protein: CASSLSGGPNYGYTF
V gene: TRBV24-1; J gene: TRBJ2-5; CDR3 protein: CATSDPPLTGGETQYF
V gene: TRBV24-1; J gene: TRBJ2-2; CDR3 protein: CATSDAGLNTGELFF
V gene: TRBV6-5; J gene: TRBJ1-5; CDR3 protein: CASSSGGLNQPQHF
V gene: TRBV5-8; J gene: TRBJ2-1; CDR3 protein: CASSPKPQREYYNEQFF
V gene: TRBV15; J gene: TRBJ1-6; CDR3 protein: CATSTGASPLHF
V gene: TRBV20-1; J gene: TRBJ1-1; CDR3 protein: CSASLFGTGAFF
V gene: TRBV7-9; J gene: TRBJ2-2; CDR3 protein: CASSYRGRNVAGELFF
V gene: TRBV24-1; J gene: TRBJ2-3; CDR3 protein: CATSVGTSGMDTQYF
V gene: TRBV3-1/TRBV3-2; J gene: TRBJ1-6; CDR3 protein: CASSQVAENSPLHF
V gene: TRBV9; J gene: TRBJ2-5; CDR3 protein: CASSPPRGGGETQYF
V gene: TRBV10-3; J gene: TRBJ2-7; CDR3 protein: CAIRQTYEQYF